This record covers a single T cell receptor beta chain. The data were taken from a study of blood T cell repertoires in COVID-19. Whole-study context: There were acute and convalescent COVID-19 samples, and they came from the United States, Italy and Spain.

Trimming took off 5 bases at V and 1 base at J, with 14 bases between the two ends. Germline CDR1 and CDR2: LNHDA and SQIVND (reference sequence). The CDR3 loop spans 15 amino acids. In the source study's methods: Scientists estimated how many nucleated cells there were by amplifying reference gene primers. Profiled with immunoSEQ multiplex PCR; TCRdb holds only in-frame clones, not every one. V and J calls and clone size are as listed in that table; D and trimming were resolved from the DNA. Of hundreds of thousands of clones listed, about nine tenths were seen once; the top ten hold 1.4%. The sequenced sample was peripheral blood. This TCR came from a woman aged 25 to 39 with active or convalescent COVID-19. The gene calls are TRBV19 and TRBJ1-1, with D maybe TRBD1 (6 bases). The CDR3, as DNA: TGTGCCAGTAGTGGTTTTACAGGGAAGAACACTGAAGCTTTCTTT. Translation gives CASSGFTGKNTEAFF.